This entry lists 17 T cell receptor beta chains sequenced from one sample in a study of T cell responses to AZD1222 COVID-19 vaccine. Data came from immunoSEQ multiplex PCR; TCRdb stores just in-frame clones and leaves some out. Of 65,000 to 80,000 clones in the sample, roughly 87% were seen once. Material: peripheral blood, obtained on day 0 of AZD1222 vaccination. The receptors come from an adult in good health.

This clone was picked up a small number of times. V usage is TRBV5-6 and J usage is TRBJ1-1; a weak D match, TRBD1 (5 bases). Germline loops: CDR1 SGHDT, CDR2 YYEEEE. V lost 4 bases, J lost 9 bases, and 13 bases lay in between. The CDR3 sequence is 12 residues long. The CDR3 DNA is TGTGCCAGCAGCCCCCAAGGGGACCAAGCTTTCTTT. Protein: CASSPQGDQAFF.

The chain carries TRBV7-6 and TRBJ2-1; no reliable D call. The length of the CDR3 is 11 residues. Germline V gene sequence: CDR1 SGHVS, CDR2 FNYEAQ. With 5 bases removed from V and 8 bases from J, the gap between germline ends came to 7 bases. The CDR3 bases are TGTGCCAGCAGCCCCCAAGATGAGCAGTTCTTC. Encoded protein: CASSPQDEQFF.

The rearrangement links TRBV11-2 to TRBJ1-3, with D possibly TRBD1 on 6 matching bases. The CDR3 runs 16 residues. The V end lost 5 bases, the J end lost 4 bases, and 18 bases lay between the germline ends. Germline V CDR1 and CDR2: SGHAT, FQNNGV. The CDR3 sequence is CASSPNARGYGNTIYF. CDR3 DNA: TGTGCCAGCAGCCCCAATGCCAGGGGCTACGGAAACACCATATATTTT.

The CDR3 DNA reads TGTGCCAGCAGCTTAGGTGGGACAGGGTTGGGACCCCAGTACTTC. Protein: CASSLGGTGLGPQYF. The J gene is TRBJ2-5, the V gene TRBV7-2, with 9 bases identical to TRBD1. V lost 1 base to trimming and J lost 9 bases; unmatched junction nucleotides: 9. This CDR3 comprises 15 residues. Germline CDR1 reads SGHTA; CDR2 reads FQGNSA. The whole variable domain, remainder taken from reference TRBV7-2 and TRBJ2-5, is GAGVSQSPSNKVTEKGKDVELRCDPISGHTALYWYRQSLGQGLEFLIYFQGNSAPDKSGLPSDRFSAERTGGSVSTLTIQRTQQEDSAVYLCASSLGGTGLGPQYFGPGTRLLVL.

The rearrangement joins TRBV3-1 (or the pseudogene TRBV3-2) to TRBJ2-3; the D is unclear. Germline V gene data show CDR1 as LGHDT and CDR2 as YNNKEL (reference sequence). V was cut by 2 bases and J by 8 bases, with 17 bases left in between. The CDR3 spans 15 residues. The CDR3 bases are TGTGCCAGCAGCCAACGCCTGATGGGCATGGGTACGCAGTATTTT. It specifies CASSQRLMGMGTQYF.

The chain combines TRBV24-1 with TRBJ2-2; D might be TRBD1 (6 bases). CDR1 KGHDR and CDR2 SFDVKD come from the germline V gene. This CDR3 is 17 amino acids long. V dropped 2 bases and J dropped 6 bases, with 18 bases sitting between them. This CDR3 is CATSDSRQVPNAGELFF. Written as DNA, the CDR3 is TGTGCCACCAGTGATTCCAGACAGGTTCCAAACGCCGGGGAGCTGTTTTTT.

The chain links TRBV5-1 to TRBJ2-7; 7 nucleotides line up with TRBD1. The CDR3 is made up of 13 amino acids. CDR1 is SGHRS, CDR2 YFSETQ, per germline. V shed 0 bases, J shed 9 bases, and the junction held 6 bases outside the gene matches. The CDR3 here is CASSLGQGVGQYF. CDR3 nucleotides: TGCGCCAGCAGCTTGGGGCAGGGGGTAGGGCAGTACTTC.

V is TRBV5-6 and J is TRBJ2-7, with D tentatively TRBD1 (5 bases). Germline V gives CDR1 SGHDT, CDR2 YYEEEE. V was clipped by 1 base and J by 6 bases, with 5 bases between them. The CDR3 sequence is 11 residues long. The CDR3 sequence: CASSLRGEQYF. The CDR3, as DNA: TGTGCCAGCAGCTTGAGGGGCGAGCAGTACTTC.

This sequence joins TRBV11-1 and TRBJ2-2; D is possibly TRBD2 (5 bases). This CDR3 has 15 residues. Between the trimmed V and J ends, which lost 2 bases and 0 bases, there was a span of 7 bases. CDR1 is SGHAT and CDR2 is FQDESV in the germline V gene (reference sequence). The CDR3 loop reads CASSLWTSNTGELFF. CDR3 in DNA: TGTGCCAGCAGCTTATGGACTTCGAACACCGGGGAGCTGTTTTTT.

This chain uses TRBV5-5 with TRBJ2-5, with D tentatively TRBD1 or TRBD2 (5 bases each). V was cut by 5 bases and J by 5 bases, with 16 bases left in between. In germline, CDR1 is SGHKS, CDR2 YYEKEE (reference sequence). The CDR3 is 14 amino acids. The CDR3 reads CASSTGGTVETQYF. In nucleotides, the CDR3 is TGTGCCAGCAGTACCGGTGGGACCGTCGAGACCCAGTACTTC.

This chain uses TRBV5-1 with TRBJ2-5; 9 bases match TRBD2. V trimming: 3 bases; J trimming: 7 bases; junction bases outside the gene matches: 7. Germline V lookup: CDR1 SGHRS, CDR2 YFSETQ. The CDR3 contains 14 residues. The CDR3 bases are TGCGCCAGCAGCTGGGGACTAGCCGATCGGACCCAGTACTTC. It yields the protein CASSWGLADRTQYF.

This sequence joins TRBV30 and TRBJ2-7; D gene uncertain. The CDR3 length is 14 residues. With 3 bases removed from V and 3 bases from J, the gap between germline ends came to 15 bases. From germline, CDR1 is GTSNPN and CDR2 SVGIG (reference sequence). The CDR3 spells CAWRPIELYYEQYF. The DNA of the CDR3 is TGTGCCTGGAGGCCAATCGAACTTTACTACGAGCAGTACTTC.

The chain recombines TRBV3-1 (or the pseudogene TRBV3-2) with TRBJ1-5; 8 nucleotides line up with TRBD1. Looked up from germline, CDR1 is LGHDT and CDR2 is YNNKEL (reference sequence). The V segment lost 1 base and the J segment 7 bases; nucleotides outside the gene matches: 6. The CDR3 loop spans 15 amino acids. The DNA for the CDR3 is TGTGCCAGCAGCCAAGGATTTCAGGGGGCCCAGCCCCAGCATTTT. It yields the protein CASSQGFQGAQPQHF.

The rearrangement joins TRBV7-9 to TRBJ1-2; D gene uncertain. Germline values: CDR1 SEHNR, CDR2 FQNEAQ (reference sequence). V shed 2 bases and J shed 4 bases, with 14 bases lying between them. This CDR3 spans 15 amino acids. The CDR3 DNA reads TGTGCCAGCAGCTTATTCCCGGGGTCGTTCTATGGCTACACCTTC. This sequence encodes CASSLFPGSFYGYTF.

The chain combines TRBV7-2 with TRBJ2-7, with unresolved D. V lost 5 bases and J 0 bases, leaving 11 bases between the germline ends. There are 14 residues in the CDR3. CDR1 is SGHTA, CDR2 FQGNSA, per germline. The CDR3 nucleotides are TGTGCCAGCAGCAACCCCGGTAGCTCCTACGAGCAGTACTTC. It translates to CASSNPGSSYEQYF.

This chain uses TRBV15 with TRBJ2-1, with D unclear. V was trimmed by 0 bases and J by 8 bases, leaving 8 bases between them. CDR1 LNHNV and CDR2 YYDKDF come from the germline V gene (reference sequence). This CDR3 region has 13 residues. The CDR3 coding sequence is TGTGCCACCAGCAGAGACCGTGGGGATGAGCAGTTCTTC. This translates into CATSRDRGDEQFF.

J is TRBJ1-2 and V is TRBV19; D gene unclear. CDR3 length: 13 residues. V was pared by 6 bases and J by 2 bases, with 10 bases between. Germline V gene lookup returns CDR1 LNHDA and CDR2 SQIVND (reference sequence). CDR3 in amino acids: CASRVGRNYGYTF. The CDR3 DNA is TGTGCCAGTAGGGTAGGTCGGAACTATGGCTACACCTTC.